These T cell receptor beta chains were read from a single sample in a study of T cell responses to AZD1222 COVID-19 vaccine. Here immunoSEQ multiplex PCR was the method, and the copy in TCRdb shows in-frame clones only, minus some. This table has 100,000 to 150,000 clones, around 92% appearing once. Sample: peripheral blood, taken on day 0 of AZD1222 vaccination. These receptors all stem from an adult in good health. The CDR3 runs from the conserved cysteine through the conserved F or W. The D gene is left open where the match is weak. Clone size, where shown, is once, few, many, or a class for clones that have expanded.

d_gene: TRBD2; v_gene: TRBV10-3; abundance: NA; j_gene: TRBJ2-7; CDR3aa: CAISEWTSEQYF; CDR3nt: TGTGCCATCAGTGAGTGGACTAGCGAGCAGTACTTC
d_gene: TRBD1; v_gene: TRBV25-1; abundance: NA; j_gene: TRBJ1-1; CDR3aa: CASKGTGAWGTEAFF; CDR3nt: TGTGCCAGCAAAGGGACAGGGGCCTGGGGGACTGAAGCTTTCTTT
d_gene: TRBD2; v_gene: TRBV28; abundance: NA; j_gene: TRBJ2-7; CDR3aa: CASSSLTSGTLYEQYF; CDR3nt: TGTGCCAGCAGTTCCTTGACTAGCGGGACTCTCTACGAGCAGTACTTC
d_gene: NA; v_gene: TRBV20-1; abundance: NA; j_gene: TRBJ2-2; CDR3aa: CSASWSGNTGELFF; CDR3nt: TGCAGTGCTAGTTGGTCAGGGAACACCGGGGAGCTGTTTTTT
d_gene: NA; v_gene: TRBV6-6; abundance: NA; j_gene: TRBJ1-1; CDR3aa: CASSNLRGRGTKDLNTEAFF; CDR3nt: TGTGCCAGCAGCAACCTAAGGGGTCGGGGGACGAAAGATCTGAACACTGAAGCTTTCTTT
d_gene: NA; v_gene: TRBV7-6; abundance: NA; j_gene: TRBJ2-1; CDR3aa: CASSLDRRLNNEQFF; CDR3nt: TGTGCCAGCAGCTTAGACCGGCGCCTAAACAATGAGCAGTTCTTC
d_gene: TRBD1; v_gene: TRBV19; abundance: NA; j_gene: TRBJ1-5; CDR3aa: CASRGTGRDQPQHF; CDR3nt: TGTGCCAGTAGGGGGACAGGTCGAGATCAGCCCCAGCATTTT
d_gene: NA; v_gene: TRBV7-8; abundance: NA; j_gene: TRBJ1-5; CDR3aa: CASSPGAGAGQPQHF; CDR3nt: TGTGCCAGCAGCCCGGGGGCCGGAGCGGGGCAGCCCCAGCATTTT
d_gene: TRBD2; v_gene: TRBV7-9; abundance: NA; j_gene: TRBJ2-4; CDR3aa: CASSTGTSGRREAKNIQYF; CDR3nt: TGTGCCAGCAGCACCGGGACTAGCGGGAGGAGGGAAGCCAAAAACATTCAGTACTTC
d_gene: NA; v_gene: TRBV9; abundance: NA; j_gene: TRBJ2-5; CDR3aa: CASSAYRDPVGETQYF; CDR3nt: TGTGCCAGCAGCGCATACCGGGACCCCGTTGGGGAGACCCAGTACTTC
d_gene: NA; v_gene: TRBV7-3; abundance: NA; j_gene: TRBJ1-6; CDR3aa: CASSRTGGVYNSPLHF; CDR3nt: TGTGCCAGCAGCCGGACGGGAGGGGTCTATAATTCACCCCTCCACTTT
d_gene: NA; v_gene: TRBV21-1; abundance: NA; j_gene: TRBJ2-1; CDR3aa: CASSKQKIWNEQFF; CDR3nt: TGTGCCAGCAGCAAACAGAAAATTTGGAATGAGCAGTTCTTC
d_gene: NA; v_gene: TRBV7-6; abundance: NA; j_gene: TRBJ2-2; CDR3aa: CASSLVRGRAGELFF; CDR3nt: TGTGCCAGCAGCCTTGTACGGGGGCGAGCCGGGGAGCTGTTTTTT
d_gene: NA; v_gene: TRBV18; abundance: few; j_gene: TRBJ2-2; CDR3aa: CASSPQTRTGELFF; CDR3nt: TGTGCCAGCTCTCCCCAAACGAGGACCGGGGAGCTGTTTTTT
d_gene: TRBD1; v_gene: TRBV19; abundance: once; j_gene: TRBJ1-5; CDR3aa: CASSRTGQGNQPQHF; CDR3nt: TGTGCCAGTAGTAGGACGGGACAGGGGAATCAGCCCCAGCATTTT
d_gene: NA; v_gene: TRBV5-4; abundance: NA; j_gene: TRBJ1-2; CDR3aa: CASSQGFRDGYTF; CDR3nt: TGTGCCAGCAGCCAGGGGTTTCGGGATGGCTACACCTTC
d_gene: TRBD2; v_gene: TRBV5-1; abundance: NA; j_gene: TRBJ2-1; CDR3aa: CASSPTSRVGNEQFF; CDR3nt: TGCGCCAGCAGCCCGACTAGCAGAGTGGGCAATGAGCAGTTCTTC
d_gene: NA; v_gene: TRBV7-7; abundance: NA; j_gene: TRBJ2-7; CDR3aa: CASSLDNQASEQYF; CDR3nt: TGTGCTAGCAGCTTAGATAACCAGGCATCCGAGCAGTACTTC
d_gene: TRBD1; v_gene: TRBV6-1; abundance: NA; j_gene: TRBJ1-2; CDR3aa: CASSVAGQVSNYGYTF; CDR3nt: TGTGCCAGCAGTGTAGCAGGACAGGTATCGAACTATGGCTACACCTTC
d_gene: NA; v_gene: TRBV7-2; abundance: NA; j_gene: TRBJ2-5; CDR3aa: CASSLVETQYF; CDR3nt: TGTGCCAGCAGCTTAGTAGAGACCCAGTACTTC
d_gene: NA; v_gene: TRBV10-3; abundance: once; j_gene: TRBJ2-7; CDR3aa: CAISEDGPSYEQYF; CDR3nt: TGTGCCATCAGTGAGGATGGTCCTTCCTACGAGCAGTACTTC
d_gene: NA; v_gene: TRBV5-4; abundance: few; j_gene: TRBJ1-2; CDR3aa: CASSLEGGIYGYTF; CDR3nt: TGTGCCAGCAGCTTGGAAGGCGGGATCTATGGCTACACCTTC
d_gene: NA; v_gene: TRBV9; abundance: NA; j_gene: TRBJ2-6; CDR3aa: CASSPHVMRAGANVLTF; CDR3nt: TGTGCCAGCAGCCCCCACGTCATGAGAGCCGGGGCCAACGTCCTGACTTTC
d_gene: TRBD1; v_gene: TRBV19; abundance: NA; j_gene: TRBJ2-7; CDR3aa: CASSIIFPRDRGSYEQYF; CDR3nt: TGTGCCAGTAGTATTATCTTCCCCCGGGACAGGGGGTCCTACGAGCAGTACTTC
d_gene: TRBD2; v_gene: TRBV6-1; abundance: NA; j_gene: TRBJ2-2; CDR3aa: CASSEGLPNTGELFF; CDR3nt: TGTGCCAGCAGTGAGGGACTACCCAACACCGGGGAGCTGTTTTTT
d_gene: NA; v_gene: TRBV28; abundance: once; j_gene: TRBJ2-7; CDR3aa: CASNRGPTSYEQYF; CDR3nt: TGTGCCAGCAATCGGGGGCCTACCTCCTACGAGCAGTACTTC
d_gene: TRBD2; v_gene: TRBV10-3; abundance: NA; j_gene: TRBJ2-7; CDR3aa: CAISPAGGPYEQYF; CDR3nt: TGTGCCATCAGCCCAGCGGGAGGGCCTTACGAGCAGTACTTC
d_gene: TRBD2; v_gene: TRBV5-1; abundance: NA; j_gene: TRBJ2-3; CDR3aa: CASSTLPGLASTDTQYF; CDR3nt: TGCGCCAGCAGCACGCTACCCGGACTAGCTAGCACAGATACGCAGTATTTT
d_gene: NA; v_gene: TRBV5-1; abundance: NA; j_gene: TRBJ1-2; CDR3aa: CASSSAGDYGYTF; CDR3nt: TGCGCCAGCAGCTCCGCGGGGGACTATGGCTACACCTTC
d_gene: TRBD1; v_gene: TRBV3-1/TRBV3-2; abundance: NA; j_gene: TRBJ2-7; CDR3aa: CASSQDHRGSSYEQYF; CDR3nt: TGTGCCAGCAGCCAAGATCACAGGGGGAGCTCCTACGAGCAGTACTTC
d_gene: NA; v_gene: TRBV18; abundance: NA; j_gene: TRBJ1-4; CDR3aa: CASSPVQGKNEKLFF; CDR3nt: TGTGCCAGCTCACCAGTTCAGGGGAAGAATGAAAAACTGTTTTTT
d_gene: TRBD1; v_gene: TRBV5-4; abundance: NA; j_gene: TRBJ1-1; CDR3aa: CASSFFRTGDEGTEAFF; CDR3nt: TGTGCCAGCAGCTTTTTCAGGACAGGGGATGAAGGCACTGAAGCTTTCTTT
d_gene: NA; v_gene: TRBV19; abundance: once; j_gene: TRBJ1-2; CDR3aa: CASSIDRGRQDGYTF; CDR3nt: TGTGCCAGTAGTATAGATCGGGGACGCCAGGATGGCTACACCTTC
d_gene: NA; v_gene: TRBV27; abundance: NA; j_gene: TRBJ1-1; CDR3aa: CASSPRRDTEAFF; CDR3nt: TGTGCCAGCAGTCCCCGTCGGGACACTGAAGCTTTCTTT
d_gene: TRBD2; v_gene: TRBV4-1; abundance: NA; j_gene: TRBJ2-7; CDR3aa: CASSNEPLAGGPNEQYF; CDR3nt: TGCGCCAGCAGCAATGAACCCCTAGCGGGAGGGCCCAACGAGCAGTACTTC
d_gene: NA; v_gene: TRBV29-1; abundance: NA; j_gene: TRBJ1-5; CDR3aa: CSVGFNSNQPQHF; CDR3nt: TGCAGCGTGGGCTTTAATAGCAATCAGCCCCAGCATTTT
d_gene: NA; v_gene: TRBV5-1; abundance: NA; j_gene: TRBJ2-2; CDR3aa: CASSGGQITGELFF; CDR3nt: TGCGCCAGCTCGGGGGGACAGATCACCGGGGAGCTGTTTTTT
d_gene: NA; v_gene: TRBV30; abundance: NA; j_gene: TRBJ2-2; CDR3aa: CAWNGLDGGELFF; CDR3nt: TGTGCCTGGAACGGACTGGACGGCGGGGAGCTGTTTTTT
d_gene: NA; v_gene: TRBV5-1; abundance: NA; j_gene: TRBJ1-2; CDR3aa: CASSLADGGWGYTF; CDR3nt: TGCGCCAGCAGCTTGGCGGACGGCGGGTGGGGCTACACCTTC
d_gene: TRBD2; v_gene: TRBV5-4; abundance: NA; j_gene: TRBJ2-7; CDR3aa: CASSLSTSGRLEQYF; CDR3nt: TGTGCCAGCAGCTTATCGACTAGCGGGAGGCTCGAGCAGTACTTC
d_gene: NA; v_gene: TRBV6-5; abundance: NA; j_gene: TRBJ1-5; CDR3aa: CASCMIGVGSGPQHF; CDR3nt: TGTGCCAGCTGTATGATCGGGGTGGGGTCCGGGCCCCAGCATTTT
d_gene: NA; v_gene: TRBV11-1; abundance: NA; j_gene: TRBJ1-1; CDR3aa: CASSSRVFPEAFF; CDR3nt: TGTGCCAGCAGCTCAAGGGTCTTCCCTGAAGCTTTCTTT
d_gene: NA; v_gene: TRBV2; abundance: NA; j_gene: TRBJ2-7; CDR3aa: CASSVSARGNEQYF; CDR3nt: TGTGCCAGCAGTGTCTCAGCCAGAGGGAACGAGCAGTACTTC
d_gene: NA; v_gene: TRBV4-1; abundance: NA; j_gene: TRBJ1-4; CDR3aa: CASSQEGGLSGKLFF; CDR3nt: TGCGCCAGCAGCCAAGAGGGGGGCCTGTCCGGAAAACTGTTTTTT
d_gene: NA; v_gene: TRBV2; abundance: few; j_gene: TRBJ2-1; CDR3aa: CASGLGPLGNEQFF; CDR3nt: TGTGCCAGCGGGCTGGGGCCCCTGGGGAATGAGCAGTTCTTC
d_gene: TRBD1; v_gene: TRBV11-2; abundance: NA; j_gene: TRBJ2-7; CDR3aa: CASSSYHRGRGDYEQYF; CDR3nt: TGTGCCAGCAGCTCATACCACAGGGGGAGAGGCGACTACGAGCAGTACTTC
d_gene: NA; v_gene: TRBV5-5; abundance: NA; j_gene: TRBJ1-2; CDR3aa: CASSFQQGYGYTF; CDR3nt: TGTGCCAGCAGCTTTCAACAGGGCTATGGCTACACCTTC
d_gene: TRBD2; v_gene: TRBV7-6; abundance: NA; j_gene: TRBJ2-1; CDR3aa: CASSFGGFGSTNEQFF; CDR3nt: TGTGCCAGCAGCTTCGGGGGGTTCGGCAGCACAAATGAGCAGTTCTTC
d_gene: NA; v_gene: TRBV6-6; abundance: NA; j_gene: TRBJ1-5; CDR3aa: CASRQGQGQPQHF; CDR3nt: TGTGCCAGCAGGCAGGGGCAGGGGCAGCCCCAGCATTTT
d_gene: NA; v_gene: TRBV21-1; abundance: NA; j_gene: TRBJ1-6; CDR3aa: CASSKGFGHGGESPLHF; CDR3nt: TGTGCCAGCAGCAAAGGCTTCGGCCACGGGGGGGAATCACCCCTCCACTTT
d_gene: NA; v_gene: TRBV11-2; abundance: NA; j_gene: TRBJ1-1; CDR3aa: CASSLAGNTEAFF; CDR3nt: TGTGCCAGCAGCTTAGCAGGGAACACTGAAGCTTTCTTT
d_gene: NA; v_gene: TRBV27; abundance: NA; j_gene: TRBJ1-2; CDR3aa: CASSLTSSGSGKTNYGYTF; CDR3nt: TGTGCCAGCAGTTTAACCAGCTCCGGGAGCGGAAAGACTAACTATGGCTACACCTTC
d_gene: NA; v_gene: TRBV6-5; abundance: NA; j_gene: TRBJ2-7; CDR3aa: CASSRGFGEQYF; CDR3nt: TGTGCCAGCAGTCGGGGGTTCGGCGAGCAGTACTTC
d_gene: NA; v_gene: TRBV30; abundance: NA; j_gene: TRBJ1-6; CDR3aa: CASTGSASSYNSPLHF; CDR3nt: TGTGCCTCAACTGGGAGCGCGAGCTCCTATAATTCACCCCTCCACTTT
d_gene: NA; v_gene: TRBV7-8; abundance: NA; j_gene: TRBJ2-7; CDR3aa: CASSPPIREGPFF; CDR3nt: TGTGCCAGCAGCCCGCCGATCAGAGAGGGCCCTTTCTTC
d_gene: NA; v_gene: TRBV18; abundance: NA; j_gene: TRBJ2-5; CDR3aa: CASSPFAAAETQYF; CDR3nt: TGTGCCAGCTCACCATTTGCCGCGGCCGAGACCCAGTACTTC
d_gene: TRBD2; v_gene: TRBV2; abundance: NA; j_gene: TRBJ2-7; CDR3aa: CASSEFRTSGREQYF; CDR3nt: TGTGCCAGCAGTGAGTTCCGGACTAGCGGGAGGGAGCAGTACTTC